This TCR beta chain stems from a study of cytomegalovirus exposure and HLA in healthy donors (TCRdb year 2017). With respect to the entire study: The approximately 710 repertoires of the first cohort and the approximately 130 validation repertoires were produced on the same platform, according to a later analysis. The study aimed to test whether signatures of past pathogen exposure could be identified by cataloging public T cell receptors. A separate validation cohort of approximately 130 different subjects was used in addition to the approximately 700-subject first cohort. High-throughput TCR immunosequencing, statistical association of individual TCRs with disease status, and machine learning were combined to predict cytomegalovirus infection status. On the study overall, not on this receptor specifically: In the study, 150 to 200 TCR beta chains were listed as associated with cytomegalovirus. It was suggested by the authors that the approach could potentially be generalized to other disease states and immunological phenotypes. Of the cluster scores, 85% to 95% were above 0 in a later analysis, which found that TCRs clustered in the first cohort also tended to co-occur in the approximately 110 validation repertoires. Cytomegalovirus status was reported to be diagnosed by the classifier with high specificity and sensitivity in both the original and validation cohorts. Most TCR sequences were seen in very few donors, while some public TCRs were found in many individuals. A few of the identified cytomegalovirus-associated TCR beta chains were confirmed in vitro to be specific for cytomegalovirus antigens. All 120 or so repertoires were used to score co-occurrence in the validation cohort in a later analysis, because that analysis had no HLA typing for the cohort.

On this clone: Its antigen target is currently unknown. Base qualities are missing; no much larger clone stands one base away.

Separate from the approximately 670-subject first cohort, the validation cohort of around 130 subjects was the group to which the donors belonged. From cysteine to phenylalanine, the CDR3 is 15 amino acids long. Kept here is only the CDR3 DNA, which spans 45 bases and is read in frame from base 1. Looking up the germline V gene (reference sequence) yields CDR1 MNHEY and CDR2 SMNVEV. The V end gives up 0 bases and the J end 2 bases, leaving 3 bases in the junction not matched to a gene. Libraries were constructed by the immunoSEQ multiplex PCR assay. For the original study's pipeline: A statistical classification framework was built to diagnose cytomegalovirus status from the catalog of TCR beta chain sequences. Here the immuneACCESS table is served through TCRdb, limited to in-frame sequences with V and J called. Missing clones are a known gap in these copies; in checked studies unresolved V genes cover under half, and the rest lacks a known reason. V, J and clone size are taken as reported in that table, and D and trimming were inferred from the DNA itself. Here the sample has fewer than 250,000 clones; 85% to 90% occur a single time. 2.6% of the sample goes to the ten largest clones.

The source of this sequence is a man aged 18 to 30 in good health and CMV-seronegative. The sample consisted of PBMCs. The rearrangement joined TRBV27 to TRBJ1-2; TRBD1 agrees with 7 junctional bases. The DNA reads TGTGCCAGCAGTTTATCGGGACAGACAAACTATGGCTACACCTTC. Its protein reads: CASSLSGQTNYGYTF.